The present T cell receptor beta chain was sequenced within a study of control samples from healthy donors and cancer patients. The CDR3 has 15 amino acids. Trimming at V came to 2 bases and at J to 4 bases, leaving 3 bases not matched to a gene. Germline CDR1 reads KGHDR; CDR2 reads SFDVKD. TCRdb keeps only in-frame clones here, not all; method: immunoSEQ multiplex PCR. The table lists approximately 46,000 clones, approximately 87% of them singletons. This TCR was sampled from a woman in her fifties or sixties with lung cancer. The chain links TRBV24-1 to TRBJ1-4, with TRBD1 matching 7 bases. The sample taken for sequencing was PBMCs. The CDR3 sequence is CATSDSGTDNEKLFF. The CDR3 nucleotides are TGTGCCACCAGTGATTCCGGGACAGATAATGAAAAACTGTTTTTT.